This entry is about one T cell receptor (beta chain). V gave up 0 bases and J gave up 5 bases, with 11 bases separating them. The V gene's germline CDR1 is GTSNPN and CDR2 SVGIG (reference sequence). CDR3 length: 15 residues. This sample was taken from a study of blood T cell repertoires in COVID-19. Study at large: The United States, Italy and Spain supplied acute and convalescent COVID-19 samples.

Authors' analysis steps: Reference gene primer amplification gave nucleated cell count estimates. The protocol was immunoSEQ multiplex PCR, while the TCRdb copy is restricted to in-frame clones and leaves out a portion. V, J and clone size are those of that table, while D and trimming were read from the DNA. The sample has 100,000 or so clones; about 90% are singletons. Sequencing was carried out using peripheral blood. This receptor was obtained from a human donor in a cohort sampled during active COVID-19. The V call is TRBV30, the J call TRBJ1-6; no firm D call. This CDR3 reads CAWSVEDLNNSPLHF. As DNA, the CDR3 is TGTGCCTGGAGTGTGGAGGATTTGAATAATTCACCCCTCCACTTT.